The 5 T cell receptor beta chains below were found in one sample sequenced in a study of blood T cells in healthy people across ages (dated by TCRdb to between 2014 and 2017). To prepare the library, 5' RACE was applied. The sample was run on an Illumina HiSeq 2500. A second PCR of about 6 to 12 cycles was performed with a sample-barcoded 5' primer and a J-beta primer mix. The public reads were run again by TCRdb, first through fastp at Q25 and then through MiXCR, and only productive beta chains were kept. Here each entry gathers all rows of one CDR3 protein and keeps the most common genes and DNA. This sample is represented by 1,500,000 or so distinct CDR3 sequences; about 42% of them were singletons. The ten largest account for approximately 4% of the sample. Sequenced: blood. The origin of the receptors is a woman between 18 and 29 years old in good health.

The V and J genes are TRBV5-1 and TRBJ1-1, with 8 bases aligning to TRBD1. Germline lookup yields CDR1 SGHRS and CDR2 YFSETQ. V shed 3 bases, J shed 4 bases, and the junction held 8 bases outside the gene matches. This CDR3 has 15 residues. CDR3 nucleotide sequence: TGCGCCAGCAGCTGGGGCGGACAGGGCAGCACTGAAGCTTTCTTT. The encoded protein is CASSWGGQGSTEAFF. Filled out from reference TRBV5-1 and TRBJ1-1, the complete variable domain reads KAGVTQTPRYLIKTRGQQVTLSCSPISGHRSVSWYQQTPGQGLQFLFEYFSETQRNKGNFPGRFSGRQFSNSRSEMNVSTLELGDSALYLCASSWGGQGSTEAFFGQGTRLTVV.

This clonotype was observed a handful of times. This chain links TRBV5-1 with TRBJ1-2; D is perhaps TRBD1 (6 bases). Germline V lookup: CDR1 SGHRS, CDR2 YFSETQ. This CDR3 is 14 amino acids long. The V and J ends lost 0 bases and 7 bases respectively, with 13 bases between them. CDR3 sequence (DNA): TGCGCCAGCAGCTTGGGGACAGCATCTCCTGGCTACACCTTC. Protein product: CASSLGTASPGYTF.

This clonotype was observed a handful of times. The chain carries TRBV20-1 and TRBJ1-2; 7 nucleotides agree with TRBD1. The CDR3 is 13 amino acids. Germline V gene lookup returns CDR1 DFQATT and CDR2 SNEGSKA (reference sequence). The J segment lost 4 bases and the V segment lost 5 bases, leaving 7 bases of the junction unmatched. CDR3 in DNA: TGCAGTGCTCGACACAGGGGAACCTATGGCTACACCTTC. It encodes CSARHRGTYGYTF.

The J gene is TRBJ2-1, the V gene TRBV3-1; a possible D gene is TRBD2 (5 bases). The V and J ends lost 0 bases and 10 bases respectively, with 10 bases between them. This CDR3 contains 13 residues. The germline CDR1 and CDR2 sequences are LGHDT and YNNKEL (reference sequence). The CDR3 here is CASSQESWREQFF. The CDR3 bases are TGTGCCAGCAGCCAAGAATCCTGGAGGGAGCAGTTCTTC.

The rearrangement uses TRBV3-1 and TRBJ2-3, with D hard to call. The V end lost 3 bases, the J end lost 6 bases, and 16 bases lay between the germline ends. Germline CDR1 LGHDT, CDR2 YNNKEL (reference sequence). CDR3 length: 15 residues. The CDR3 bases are TGTGCCAGCAGCCAGTATTCCAACCCCACGGATACGCAGTATTTT. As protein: CASSQYSNPTDTQYF.